The 4 T cell receptor beta chains listed next were all sequenced from one sample in a study of human T cells and chemical hapten exposure. TCRdb re-called the RACE reads through MiXCR, storing one row per CDR3 protein. Of 75,000 to 100,000 distinct CDR3 sequences listed, 10% to 13% are singletons. Specified time point: patch test 1, 2 weeks after DPC sensitization. The treatment is: therapeutic diphenylcyclopropenone sensitization with weekly scalp DPC. Material: whole blood, obtained in connection with sensitization to the hapten diphenylcyclopropenone (DPC). These receptors were collected from a man between 40 and 49 years old with alopecia areata. Some clones in this sample may be carry-over from other donors' samples.

CDR3 sequence: CASSDGEVTDTQYF. CDR3 bases: TGTGCCAGCAGTGACGGGGAAGTCACAGATACGCAGTATTTT. This sequence joins TRBV6-2 or TRBV6-3 and TRBJ2-3; D is possibly TRBD2 (5 bases). V shed 5 bases and J shed 2 bases, with 11 bases lying between them. CDR3 length: 14 amino acids. Germline loops: CDR1 MNHEY, CDR2 SVGEGT.

A few counts support this clonotype. The chain carries TRBV6-2 or TRBV6-3 and TRBJ2-7, with 9 bases lining up with TRBD1. Trimming at V came to 6 bases and at J to 9 bases, leaving 15 bases not matched to a gene. This CDR3 is 15 amino acids long. Germline loops: CDR1 MNHEY, CDR2 SVGEGT. The CDR3 spells CASSRAGTGSTRQYV. The CDR3 DNA reads TGTGCCAGCAGCAGGGCCGGGACAGGGAGTACGAGGCAGTACGTC.

This clonotype was observed many times. The V gene is TRBV4-2, the J gene TRBJ2-7, with D possibly being TRBD2 (6 bases). The germline gives CDR1 LGHNA, CDR2 YNFKEQ. The CDR3 runs to 16 residues. With 0 bases removed from V and 2 bases from J, the gap between germline ends came to 14 bases. This CDR3 is CASSQERVAGTYEQYF. CDR3 DNA sequence: TGTGCCAGCAGCCAAGAGAGGGTCGCGGGGACCTACGAGCAGTACTTC.

This clonotype was detected a few times. The V gene is TRBV6-5, the J gene TRBJ1-2, with TRBD1 matching 7 bases. V was clipped by 7 bases and J by 4 bases; unmatched bases: 12. CDR3 length: 15 amino acids. Germline-derived CDR1 and CDR2 are MNHEY and SVGAGI. As DNA, the CDR3 is TGTGCCAGCAAGGGGACAGCGCGAAGCTTCTATGGCTACACCTTC. Its protein product is CASKGTARSFYGYTF.